Below are 18 T cell receptor beta chains sequenced from a single sample in a study of early T cells in non-severe SARS-CoV-2 infection. One entry per CDR3 protein results from TCRdb running MiXCR on the 5' RACE reads. The sample carries approximately 97,000 distinct CDR3 sequences, approximately 10% recorded once. The sequences come from whole blood, collected at baseline. These receptors were collected from an adult who was a healthcare worker with PCR-confirmed SARS-CoV-2 infection or an uninfected control (not recorded which).

This clonotype was seen a handful of times. The chain combines TRBV7-2 with TRBJ1-5, with D perhaps TRBD1 (5 bases). This CDR3 has 14 amino acids. Germline V gene sequence: CDR1 SGHTA, CDR2 FQGNSA. Trimming cost V 5 bases and J 4 bases, with 12 bases left between them. CDR3 sequence (DNA): TGTGCCAGCAGCCCCCTGGGACCGAATCAGCCCCAGCATTTT. Translating it yields CASSPLGPNQPQHF.

This clonotype was recorded a few times. The rearrangement joins TRBV20-1 to TRBJ1-2; maybe TRBD1 (6 bases). The CDR3 has 11 amino acids. V was pared by 4 bases and J by 6 bases, with 9 bases between. Germline V CDR1 and CDR2: DFQATT, SNEGSKA (reference sequence). The CDR3 sequence is CSAKGTHGYTF. As DNA, the CDR3 is TGCAGTGCTAAGGGGACACATGGCTACACCTTC.

This chain uses TRBV14 with TRBJ1-3; tentatively, D is TRBD1 (6 bases). CDR1 SGHDN and CDR2 FVKESK come from the germline V gene. Trimming removed 4 bases from V and 4 bases from J, with 11 bases in between. The CDR3 is 14 residues long. In DNA, the CDR3 is TGTGCCAGCAGCCGATCGACAGGAGGAAACACCATATATTTT. It specifies CASSRSTGGNTIYF.

The table lists this clonotype with many counts. The chain combines TRBV20-1 with TRBJ2-3, with TRBD2 matching 12 bases. Germline V gene data show CDR1 as DFQATT and CDR2 as SNEGSKA (reference sequence). With V trimmed by 6 bases and J by 2 bases, 3 bases remained unmatched. CDR3 length: 14 amino acids. The CDR3 bases are TGCAGTGCCCGGACTAGCGGGATCACAGATACGCAGTATTTT. Translated: CSARTSGITDTQYF.

This rearrangement joins TRBV6-6 to TRBJ1-1; no definite D call. The CDR3 loop spans 16 amino acids. Trimming shortened V by 4 bases and J by 0 bases, and 15 bases separated the two germline ends. Per germline, CDR1 MNHNY and CDR2 SVGAGI (reference sequence). CDR3 coding DNA: TGTGCCAGCAGTTTCGGTTCTAGGCGGGTGAACACTGAAGCTTTCTTT. Its translation is CASSFGSRRVNTEAFF.

This chain links TRBV20-1 with TRBJ1-3; 12 bases map to TRBD1. With 3 bases clipped from V and 5 bases from J, the junction kept 11 bases outside the gene matches. Per the germline V gene, CDR1 is DFQATT and CDR2 is SNEGSKA (reference sequence). The CDR3 covers 17 residues. CDR3 coding DNA: TGCAGTGCTAGCGCTCCCCCGGGACAGGGGGCTAGAAACACCATATATTTT. Residues: CSASAPPGQGARNTIYF.

This clonotype was counted many times. The chain is built from TRBV7-2 and TRBJ2-7, with D perhaps matching TRBD2 (6 bases). This CDR3 is built from 14 residues. Germline CDR1 reads SGHTA; CDR2 reads FQGNSA. V was pared by 1 base and J by 2 bases, with 9 bases between. CDR3 DNA: TGTGCCAGCAGCTTAGTAAGGGAGGCCTACGAGCAGTACTTC. As protein: CASSLVREAYEQYF.

This clonotype came up a few times. This chain connects TRBV10-2 to TRBJ1-5; a weak D match, TRBD1 (6 bases). The CDR3 contains 15 residues. The V gene lost 10 bases and the J gene lost 4 bases, with 20 bases spanning the gap. Germline assignment: CDR1 WSHSY and CDR2 SAAADI. CDR3 amino acids: CATKDRWRPNQPQHF. CDR3 in DNA: TGCGCCACAAAAGACAGGTGGAGGCCTAATCAGCCCCAGCATTTT.

This clonotype was counted at least ten times. The chain has TRBV12-3 or TRBV12-4 and TRBJ2-3, with 10 positions matching TRBD2. The CDR3 extends over 16 amino acids. J was trimmed by 4 bases and V by 0 bases; bases with no gene match: 4. The CDR3 reads CASSLARSGGADTQYF. In DNA, the CDR3 is TGTGCCAGCAGTTTAGCAAGGAGCGGGGGGGCAGATACGCAGTATTTT.

This clonotype was seen only a few times. The J gene is TRBJ2-5, the V gene TRBV3-1, with 10 positions matching TRBD1. The CDR3 is 14 amino acids. Germline assignment: CDR1 LGHDT and CDR2 YNNKEL (reference sequence). Unmatched junction bases numbered 3, after V lost 4 bases and J lost 4 bases. CDR3 sequence (DNA): TGTGCCAGCAGCCCGACAGGGGGCCGAGAGACCCAGTACTTC. It translates to CASSPTGGRETQYF.

This clonotype has only a few counts. The chain combines TRBV5-1 with TRBJ2-1; TRBD1 agrees at 7 bases. V shed 5 bases and J 3 bases; nucleotides not matched to a gene: 23. The CDR3 has 20 amino acids. Germline V gives CDR1 SGHRS, CDR2 YFSETQ. Here the CDR3 DNA reads TGCGCCAGCAGGCCGGCCGGACAGGCCAAAGGCAAGGTATTCTACAATGAGCAGTTCTTC. Translated, it gives CASRPAGQAKGKVFYNEQFF.

This sequence joins TRBV20-1 and TRBJ2-3, with 12 bases lining up with TRBD2. Unmatched junction bases numbered 8, after V lost 1 base and J lost 6 bases. The germline V gene encodes CDR1 DFQATT and CDR2 SNEGSKA (reference sequence). This CDR3 has 16 amino acids. In DNA, the CDR3 is TGCAGTGCTAGAGTTTCTAGCGGGAGGGCCTTTGATACGCAGTATTTT. Its translation: CSARVSSGRAFDTQYF.

This clonotype was detected ten times or more. The chain uses TRBV7-9 and TRBJ1-5; D gene unclear. V was cut by 0 bases and J by 1 base, with 4 bases left in between. The CDR3 consists of 14 residues. Germline V CDR1 and CDR2: SEHNR, FQNEAQ (reference sequence). The CDR3 nucleotides read TGTGCCAGCAGCTTAGCCCTCAGCAATCAGCCCCAGCATTTT. Encoded protein: CASSLALSNQPQHF.

This clonotype was picked up many times. This chain joins TRBV14 and TRBJ1-1, with D unclear. This CDR3 has 13 residues. V gave up 6 bases and J gave up 0 bases, with 8 bases separating them. Germline V lookup: CDR1 SGHDN, CDR2 FVKESK. CDR3 bases: TGTGCCAGCAGTGAGGGTTTGAACACTGAAGCTTTCTTT. It is translated as CASSEGLNTEAFF.

This clonotype was seen only a few times. The rearrangement joins TRBV19 to TRBJ2-5; 8 positions agree with TRBD1. The V segment lost 5 bases and the J segment 5 bases; nucleotides outside the gene matches: 10. Per germline, CDR1 LNHDA and CDR2 SQIVND (reference sequence). CDR3 length: 15 amino acids. The CDR3 region is CASSHMTGVGETQYF. DNA of the CDR3: TGTGCCAGTAGTCACATGACAGGGGTCGGCGAGACCCAGTACTTC. Full variable domain (rest looked up from reference TRBV19 and TRBJ2-5): DGGITQSPKYLFRKEGQNVTLSCEQNLNHDAMYWYRQDPGQGLRLIYYSQIVNDFQKGDIAEGYSVSREKKESFPLTVTSAQKNPTAFYLCASSHMTGVGETQYFGPGTRLLVL.

In this sample, this clonotype turned up many times. The CDR3 reads CSAKSEGARYTQYF. Here the CDR3 DNA reads TGCAGTGCTAAAAGCGAGGGGGCAAGATATACGCAGTATTTT. V gene TRBV20-1 combines with J gene TRBJ2-3, with 7 bases identical to TRBD1. Germline values: CDR1 DFQATT, CDR2 SNEGSKA (reference sequence). The CDR3 loop spans 14 amino acids. The V segment lost 4 bases and the J segment 7 bases; nucleotides outside the gene matches: 11.

CDR3 residues: CASSPSMNSETQYF. CDR3 nucleotides: TGTGCCAGCAGCCCCTCTATGAATAGCGAGACCCAGTACTTC. J is TRBJ2-5 and V is TRBV7-2; D is ambiguous. V lost 5 bases, J lost 5 bases, and 15 bases lay in between. Looked up from germline, CDR1 is SGHTA and CDR2 is FQGNSA. This CDR3 is 14 amino acids long.

This clonotype was detected only a few times. V and J are TRBV20-1 and TRBJ2-1; D possibly corresponds to TRBD1 (5 bases). The germline V gene encodes CDR1 DFQATT and CDR2 SNEGSKA (reference sequence). V lost 1 base and J 7 bases, leaving 14 bases between the germline ends. The CDR3 runs 14 residues. CDR3 coding DNA: TGCAGTGCTAGAGTACAAGCAGGGAATAATGAGCAGTTCTTC. Translated: CSARVQAGNNEQFF.